The rows below give T cell receptor beta chains drawn from one sample of a study of blood T cell repertoires in COVID-19. The repertoire was sequenced with immunoSEQ multiplex PCR; TCRdb's copy has only in-frame clones and lacks some. The table lists some 130,000 clones, around nine tenths of them singletons. Sample: peripheral blood. These receptor sequences come from a woman between 65 and 79 years old with COVID-19, enrolled during active disease. The CDR3 runs from the conserved cysteine through the conserved F or W. Each record gives: clone size, D gene, J gene, V gene, CDR3 DNA, CDR3 protein. A D gene is named only where the DNA matches it firmly. Expanded clones are given a class, and other clones once, few, many or no size at all.

. | TRBD1 | TRBJ1-1 | TRBV5-1 | TGCGCCAGCAGCTCACAGGGGGCCGGCACTGAAGCTTTCTTT | CASSSQGAGTEAFF
few | . | TRBJ1-1 | TRBV3-1/TRBV3-2 | TGTGCCAGCAGCCAAGATCCAGACAGCGAAGCTTTCTTT | CASSQDPDSEAFF
. | . | TRBJ1-6 | TRBV9 | TGTGCCAGCAGCGCCCAGGGTAGCTCCTATAATTCACCCCTCCACTTT | CASSAQGSSYNSPLHF
once | . | TRBJ2-7 | TRBV6-6 | TGTGCCAGCAGTTACCGGGGGTTCTACGAGCAGTACTTC | CASSYRGFYEQYF
. | . | TRBJ1-5 | TRBV24-1 | TGTGCCACCAGTGATCGGACAGATTTCAATCAGCCCCAGCATTTT | CATSDRTDFNQPQHF
. | . | TRBJ1-5 | TRBV12-5 | TGTGCTAGTGCCCTGGAGAGCAATCAGCCCCAGCATTTT | CASALESNQPQHF
. | . | TRBJ2-2 | TRBV9 | TGTGCCAGCAGCGCCATGGCAGGGTACACCGGGGAGCTGTTTTTT | CASSAMAGYTGELFF
. | . | TRBJ1-2 | TRBV23-1 | TGCGCCAGCAGTCAGGCAGGTGGGGAGTATGGCTACACCTTC | CASSQAGGEYGYTF
. | TRBD1 | TRBJ1-2 | TRBV27 | TGTGCCAGCGGGACAGGTATAAGCTATGGCTACACCTTC | CASGTGISYGYTF
. | . | TRBJ1-6 | TRBV7-9 | TGTGCCAGCAACGGCGACCGGAGCTCCTATAATTCACCCCTCCACTTT | CASNGDRSSYNSPLHF
. | . | TRBJ1-2 | TRBV29-1 | TGCAGCGTTGACAGATCAGGCTATGGCTACACCTTC | CSVDRSGYGYTF
once | . | TRBJ1-1 | TRBV15 | TGTGCCACCAGCAGAGTTAGGCCAGGGTGGGGCACTGAAGCTTTCTTT | CATSRVRPGWGTEAFF
few | . | TRBJ2-4 | TRBV5-6 | TGTGCCAGCAGCTTAAGGTCCCGGGGAAAAAACATTCAGTACTTC | CASSLRSRGKNIQYF
. | . | TRBJ1-3 | TRBV25-1 | TGTGCCAGCAGGGACCGGACAGTCCATTTCTCTGGAAACACCATATATTTT | CASRDRTVHFSGNTIYF
once | . | TRBJ2-7 | TRBV7-9 | TGTGCCAGCAGTTCCGAGGAGTGGCCACCAACCTACGAGCAGTACTTC | CASSSEEWPPTYEQYF
. | TRBD1 | TRBJ1-3 | TRBV6-5 | TGTGCCAGCAGTTCCGGGACAGGGCCCGACACCATATATTTT | CASSSGTGPDTIYF
. | TRBD1 | TRBJ1-4 | TRBV11-2 | TGTGCCAGCAGCTTAGGAAACGACAGGGGCAGGGGTGAAAAACTGTTTTTT | CASSLGNDRGRGEKLFF
. | . | TRBJ1-5 | TRBV19 | TGTGCCAGTAGTATTAACCGCGATCAGCCCCAGCATTTT | CASSINRDQPQHF
once | TRBD2 | TRBJ2-1 | TRBV4-1 | TGCGCCAGCAGCCAGGGACTAGGGGTCAATGAGCAGTTCTTC | CASSQGLGVNEQFF
. | TRBD2 | TRBJ2-1 | TRBV5-1 | TGCGCCAGCAGCCTAACTACTATAGCGGGGGCCGCTAATGAGCAGTTCTTC | CASSLTTIAGAANEQFF
. | . | TRBJ1-6 | TRBV30 | TGTGCCTGGAGTTCCCGGAGGAGCTCACCCCTCCACTTT | CAWSSRRSSPLHF
. | . | TRBJ2-3 | TRBV29-1 | TGCAGCGTTGACAATGGAGTCAGCACAGATACGCAGTATTTT | CSVDNGVSTDTQYF
once | TRBD1 | TRBJ1-2 | TRBV6-5 | TGTGCCAGCATCTTGACAGGGGACTATGGCTACACCTTC | CASILTGDYGYTF
. | . | TRBJ1-1 | TRBV2 | TGTGCCAGCAGTGCGGGAGGGGGGCACACTGAAGCTTTCTTT | CASSAGGGHTEAFF
. | . | TRBJ2-3 | TRBV9 | TGTGCCAGCAGCGTAGGTCGTCCCAGCACAGATACGCAGTATTTT | CASSVGRPSTDTQYF
. | TRBD1 | TRBJ1-2 | TRBV2 | TGTGCCAGCAGTGAACAGGGGGCGATAGGGTATGGCTACACCTTC | CASSEQGAIGYGYTF
. | . | TRBJ2-7 | TRBV30 | TGTGCCTGGAGTGTAGGGGTTGGTTACGAGCAGTACTTC | CAWSVGVGYEQYF
. | TRBD1 | TRBJ2-5 | TRBV13 | TGTGCCAGCAGCTTCAGCGACAGGGGAGGAGAGACCCAGTACTTC | CASSFSDRGGETQYF
few | TRBD1 | TRBJ2-2 | TRBV5-1 | TGCGCCAGCAGCTTGGGGACAGGGAATCACGGGGAGCTGTTTTTT | CASSLGTGNHGELFF
few | . | TRBJ1-2 | TRBV7-3 | TGTGCCAGCAGCTTAGGGCAGGGCGCCTATGGCTACACCTTC | CASSLGQGAYGYTF
. | TRBD1 | TRBJ2-7 | TRBV6-6 | TGTGCCAGCAGTTACACTGGACAGGGGTACGAGCAGTACTTC | CASSYTGQGYEQYF
. | TRBD2 | TRBJ2-4 | TRBV10-1 | TGCGCCAGCAACCGGCTAGCGGTTCCTACCAGCGGCAAAAACATTCAGTACTTC | CASNRLAVPTSGKNIQYF
. | . | TRBJ1-6 | TRBV15 | TGTGCCACCGGCCGCTCCTATAATTCACCCCTCCACTTT | CATGRSYNSPLHF
. | . | TRBJ1-2 | TRBV28 | TGTGCCAGCAGTTTGGGGGACACCGTCTATGGCTACACCTTC | CASSLGDTVYGYTF
. | TRBD1 | TRBJ2-1 | TRBV5-5 | TGTGCCAGCAGCCCTGAACAGGGGCTGTGGAATGAGCAGTTCTTC | CASSPEQGLWNEQFF
few | . | TRBJ1-2 | TRBV11-2 | TGTGCCAGCAGTAGGAGGGCTGGCGGCTACACCTTC | CASSRRAGGYTF
. | . | TRBJ1-6 | TRBV28 | TGTGCCAGCAGGCCAAACCGGGGGTATAATTCACCCCTCCACTTT | CASRPNRGYNSPLHF
. | TRBD1 | TRBJ2-2 | TRBV19 | TGTGCCAGTAGTATTACAGGGGCAACCGGGGAGCTGTTTTTT | CASSITGATGELFF
. | TRBD1 | TRBJ2-2 | TRBV2 | TGTGCCACGCGGGACAGGGGGAACACCGGGGAGCTGTTTTTT | CATRDRGNTGELFF
. | . | TRBJ1-6 | TRBV5-6 | TGTGCCAGCAGCTTGGATTCACTGTATTCACCCCTCCACTTT | CASSLDSLYSPLHF
. | . | TRBJ2-5 | TRBV3-1/TRBV3-2 | TGTGCCAGCAGCCAAGGGCTAGACCAAGAGACCCAGTACTTC | CASSQGLDQETQYF
. | TRBD2 | TRBJ2-3 | TRBV5-1 | TGCGCCAGCAGCTTGGTGTTCCAGCGGGGGGGCCGAGGCACAGATACGCAGTATTTT | CASSLVFQRGGRGTDTQYF
. | . | TRBJ2-5 | TRBV10-3 | TGTGCCATCAGTGGGACTCTTCAAGAGACCCAGTACTTC | CAISGTLQETQYF
. | . | TRBJ2-3 | TRBV19 | TGTGCCAGTAGTATAACACAGGGAAGGACCGGTACGCAGTATTTT | CASSITQGRTGTQYF
. | TRBD1 | TRBJ2-7 | TRBV7-7 | TGTGCTAGCAGCCACCACAGGGGTAAATGTTCTTACGAGCAGTACTTC | CASSHHRGKCSYEQYF
. | . | TRBJ1-4 | TRBV13 | TGTGCCAGCAGCTTAGTACCAGGGGCAACTAATGAAAAACTGTTTTTT | CASSLVPGATNEKLFF
once | . | TRBJ1-2 | TRBV18 | TGTGCCAGCTCACCAAACACAGGAGCTAACTATGGCTACACCTTC | CASSPNTGANYGYTF
. | . | TRBJ1-1 | TRBV7-9 | TGTGCCAGCAGCTCCCTAGCCGGAGGCACTGAAGCTTTCTTT | CASSSLAGGTEAFF